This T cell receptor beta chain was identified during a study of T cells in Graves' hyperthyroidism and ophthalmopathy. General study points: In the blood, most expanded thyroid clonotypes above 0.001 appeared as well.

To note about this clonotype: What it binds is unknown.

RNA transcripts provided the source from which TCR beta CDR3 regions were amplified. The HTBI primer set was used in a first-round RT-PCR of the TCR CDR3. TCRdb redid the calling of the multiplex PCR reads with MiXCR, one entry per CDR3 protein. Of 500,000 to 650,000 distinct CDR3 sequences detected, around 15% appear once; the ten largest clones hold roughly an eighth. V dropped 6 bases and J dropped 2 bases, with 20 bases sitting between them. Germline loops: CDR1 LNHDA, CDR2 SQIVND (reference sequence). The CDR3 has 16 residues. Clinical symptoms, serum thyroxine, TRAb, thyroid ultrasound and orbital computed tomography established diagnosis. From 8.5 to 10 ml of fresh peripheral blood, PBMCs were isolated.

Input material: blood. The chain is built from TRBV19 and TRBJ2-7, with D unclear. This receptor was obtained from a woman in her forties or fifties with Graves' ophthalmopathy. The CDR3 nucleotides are TGTGCCAGTAGACCTGACGACGGTGGAACCCCCTACGAGCAGTACTTC. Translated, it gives CASRPDDGGTPYEQYF.